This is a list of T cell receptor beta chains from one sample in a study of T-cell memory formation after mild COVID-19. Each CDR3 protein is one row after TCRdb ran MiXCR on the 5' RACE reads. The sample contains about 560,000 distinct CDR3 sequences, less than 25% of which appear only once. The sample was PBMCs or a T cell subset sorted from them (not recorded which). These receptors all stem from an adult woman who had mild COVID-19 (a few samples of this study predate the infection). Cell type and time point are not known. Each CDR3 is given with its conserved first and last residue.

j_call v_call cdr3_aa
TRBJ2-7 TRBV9 CASSVGRGSYEQYF
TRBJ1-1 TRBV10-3 CAISETGWNTEAFF
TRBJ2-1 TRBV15 CATSRGLGTGASYNEQFF
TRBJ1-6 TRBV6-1 CASTLLGGARAGSPLHF
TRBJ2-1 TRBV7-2 CASSPRRGGTRFF
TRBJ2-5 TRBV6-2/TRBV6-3 CASNLGDGAGETQYF
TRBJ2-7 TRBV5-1 CASSLATGGPYEQYF
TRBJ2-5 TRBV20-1 CSARGTAQETQYF
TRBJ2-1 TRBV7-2 CASSLTSGINDEQFF
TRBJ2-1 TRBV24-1 CATSDPAAGWINEQFF
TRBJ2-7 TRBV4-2 CASSQDTSGRAFSPYEQYF
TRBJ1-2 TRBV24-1 CATSRTGRDNGYTF
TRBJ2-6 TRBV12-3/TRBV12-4 CASSFYVGISGANVLTF
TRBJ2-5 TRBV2 CASSEKRGLQETQYF
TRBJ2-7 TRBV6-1 CASSEMGQGLYEQYF
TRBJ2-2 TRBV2 CASTLQGQTNTGELFF
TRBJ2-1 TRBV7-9 CAFTPPGLAYNEQFF
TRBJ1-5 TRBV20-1 CSAQLIPRDYSNQPQHF
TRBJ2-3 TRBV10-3 CAISDDRVSPDTQYF
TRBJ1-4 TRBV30 CAWSRELALDEKLFF
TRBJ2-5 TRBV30 CAWRDGLAVIRETQYF
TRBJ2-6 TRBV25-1 CASSDPGPGANVLTF
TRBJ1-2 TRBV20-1 CSARWNGYTF
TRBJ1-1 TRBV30 CAWQEWTMNTEAFF
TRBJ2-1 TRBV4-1 CASSRLTSGGANEQFF
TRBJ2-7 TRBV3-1 CASSPPSSGRRQYF
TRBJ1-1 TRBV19 CATRGQGSPEAFF
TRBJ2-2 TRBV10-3 CAISEAVPNTGELFF
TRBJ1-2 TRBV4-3 CASSHVGWDYGYTF
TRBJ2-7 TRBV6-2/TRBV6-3 CASSYFTLLTYEQYF
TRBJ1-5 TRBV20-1 CSARRAYGTVYNQPQHF
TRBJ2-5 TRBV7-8 CASRFLGFQETQYF
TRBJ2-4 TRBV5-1 CASKIETGLKNIQYF
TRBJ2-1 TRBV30 CAWSVRDEQFF
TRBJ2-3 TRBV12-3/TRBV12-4 CASIPGLAFTDTQYF
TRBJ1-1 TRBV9 CASSVEGIAEAFF
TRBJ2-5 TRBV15 CATSSFSGGVETQYF
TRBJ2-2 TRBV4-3 CASSQEDAGAAGELFF
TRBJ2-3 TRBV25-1 CASSDLRGDTDTQYF
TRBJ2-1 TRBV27 CASRRRGVFSYNEQFF
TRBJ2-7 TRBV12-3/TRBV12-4 CASSESLGWNEQYF
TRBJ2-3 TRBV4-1 CASSQEVGGGGARTDTQYF
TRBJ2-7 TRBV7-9 CASSFYGTGTPYEQYF
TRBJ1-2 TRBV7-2 CASSLYALQTGSGYTF
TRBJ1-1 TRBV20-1 CSAVREVRSTEAFF
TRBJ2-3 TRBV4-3 CASSHTGTRSTDTQYF
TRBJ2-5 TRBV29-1 CSVRGGETQYF
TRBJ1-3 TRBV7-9 CASQDLSGNTIYF
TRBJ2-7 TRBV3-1 CASSPSQAGGRGEQYF
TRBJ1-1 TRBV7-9 CASSLAARGLTEAFF
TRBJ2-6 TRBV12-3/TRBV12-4 CASSPHLLAGNTGANVLTF
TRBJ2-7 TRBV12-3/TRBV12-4 CASSLGGMHF
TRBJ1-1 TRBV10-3 CAIRSGQHEAFF
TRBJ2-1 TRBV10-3 CAISALILAGGNNEQFF
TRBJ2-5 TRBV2 CASTVRNF
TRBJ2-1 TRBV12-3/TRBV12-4 CASRPRGHLYNEQFF
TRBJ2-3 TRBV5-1 CASRTRGMGTDTQYF